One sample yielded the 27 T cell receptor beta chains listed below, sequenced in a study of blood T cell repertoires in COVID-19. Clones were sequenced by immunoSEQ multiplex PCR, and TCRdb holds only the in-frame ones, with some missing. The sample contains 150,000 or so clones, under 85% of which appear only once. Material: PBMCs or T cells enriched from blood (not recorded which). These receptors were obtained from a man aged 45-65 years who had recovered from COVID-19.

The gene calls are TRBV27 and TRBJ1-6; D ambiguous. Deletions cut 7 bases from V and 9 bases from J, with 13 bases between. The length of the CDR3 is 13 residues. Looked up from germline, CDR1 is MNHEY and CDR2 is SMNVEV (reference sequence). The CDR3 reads CASKGPRGSPLHF. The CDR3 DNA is TGTGCCAGCAAAGGGCCCCGGGGTTCACCCCTCCACTTT.

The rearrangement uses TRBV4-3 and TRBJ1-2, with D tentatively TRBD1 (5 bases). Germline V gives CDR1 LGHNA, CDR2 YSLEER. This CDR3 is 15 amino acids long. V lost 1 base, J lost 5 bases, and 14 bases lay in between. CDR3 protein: CASSQGSRGLYGYTF. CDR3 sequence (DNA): TGCGCCAGCAGCCAAGGCAGCCGGGGGTTGTATGGCTACACCTTC.

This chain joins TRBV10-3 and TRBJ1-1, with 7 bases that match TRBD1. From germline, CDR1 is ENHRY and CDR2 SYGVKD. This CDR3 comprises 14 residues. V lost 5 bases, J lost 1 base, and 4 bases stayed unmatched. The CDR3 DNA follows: TGTGCCATCAGTAAACGGACAGGGAACACTGAAGCTTTCTTT. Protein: CAISKRTGNTEAFF.

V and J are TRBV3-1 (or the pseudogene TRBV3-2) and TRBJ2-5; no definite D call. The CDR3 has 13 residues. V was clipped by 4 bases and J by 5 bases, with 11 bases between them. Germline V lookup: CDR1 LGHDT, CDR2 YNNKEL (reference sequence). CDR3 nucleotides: TGTGCCAGCAGCCGCTCGACCGGGGAGACCCAGTACTTC. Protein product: CASSRSTGETQYF.

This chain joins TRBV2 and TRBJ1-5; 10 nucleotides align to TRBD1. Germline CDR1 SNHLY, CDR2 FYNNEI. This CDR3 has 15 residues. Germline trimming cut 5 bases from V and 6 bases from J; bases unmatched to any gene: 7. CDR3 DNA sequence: TGTGCCAGCAGTCAGACAGGGGGCTCTCGTCAGCCCCAGCATTTT. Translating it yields CASSQTGGSRQPQHF.

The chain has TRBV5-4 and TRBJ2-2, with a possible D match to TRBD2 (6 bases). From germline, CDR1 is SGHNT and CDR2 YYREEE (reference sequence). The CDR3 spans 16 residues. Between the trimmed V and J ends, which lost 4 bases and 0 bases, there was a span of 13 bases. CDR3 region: CASSTDPGANTGELFF. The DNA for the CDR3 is TGTGCCAGCAGCACGGACCCGGGGGCGAACACCGGGGAGCTGTTTTTT.

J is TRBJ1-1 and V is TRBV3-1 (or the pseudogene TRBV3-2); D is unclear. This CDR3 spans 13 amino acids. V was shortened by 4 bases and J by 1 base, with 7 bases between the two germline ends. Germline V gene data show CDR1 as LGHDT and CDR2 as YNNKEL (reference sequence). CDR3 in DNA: TGTGCCAGCAGCCTCACAGAGAACACTGAAGCTTTCTTT. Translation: CASSLTENTEAFF.

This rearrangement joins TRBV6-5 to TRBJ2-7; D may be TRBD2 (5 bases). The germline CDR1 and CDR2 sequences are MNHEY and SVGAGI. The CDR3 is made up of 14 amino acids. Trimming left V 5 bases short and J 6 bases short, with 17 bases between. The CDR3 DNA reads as TGTGCCAGCAGTACCTACTTGGGTGAGGGCGAGCAGTACTTC. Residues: CASSTYLGEGEQYF.

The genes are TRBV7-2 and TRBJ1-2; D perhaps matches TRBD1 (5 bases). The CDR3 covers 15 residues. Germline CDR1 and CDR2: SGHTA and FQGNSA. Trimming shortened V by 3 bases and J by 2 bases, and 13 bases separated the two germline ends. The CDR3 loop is CASSFRDRLNYGYTF. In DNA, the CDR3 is TGTGCCAGCAGCTTCAGGGATCGTTTAAACTATGGCTACACCTTC.

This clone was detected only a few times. Here the CDR3 reads CASSPVEGEVQYF. CDR3 nucleotides: TGTGCCAGCTCACCCGTAGAAGGGGAGGTGCAGTACTTC. The chain combines TRBV18 with TRBJ2-7; the D gene is possibly TRBD2 (6 bases). The CDR3 runs to 13 residues. The germline V and J ends were trimmed by 3 bases and 9 bases, with 15 bases remaining between them. CDR1 is KGHSH and CDR2 is LQKENI in the germline V gene. Filled out from reference TRBV18 and TRBJ2-7, the complete variable domain reads NAGVMQNPRHLVRRRGQEARLRCSPMKGHSHVYWYRQLPEEGLKFMVYLQKENIIDESGMPKERFSAEFPKEGPSILRIQQVVRGDSAAYFCASSPVEGEVQYFGPGTRLTVT.

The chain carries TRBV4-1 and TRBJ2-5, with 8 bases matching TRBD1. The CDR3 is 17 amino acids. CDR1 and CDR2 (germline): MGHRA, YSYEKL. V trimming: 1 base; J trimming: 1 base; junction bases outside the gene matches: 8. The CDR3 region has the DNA TGCGCCAGCAGCCAAGTGAGCAGGGGGCAGGGCCAAGAGACCCAGTACTTC. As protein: CASSQVSRGQGQETQYF.

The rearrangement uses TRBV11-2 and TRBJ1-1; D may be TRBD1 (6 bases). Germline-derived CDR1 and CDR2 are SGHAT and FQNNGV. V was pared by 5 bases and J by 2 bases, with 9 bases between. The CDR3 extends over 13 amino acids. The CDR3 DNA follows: TGTGCCAGCAGCCGGGGACAAAACACTGAAGCTTTCTTT. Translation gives CASSRGQNTEAFF.

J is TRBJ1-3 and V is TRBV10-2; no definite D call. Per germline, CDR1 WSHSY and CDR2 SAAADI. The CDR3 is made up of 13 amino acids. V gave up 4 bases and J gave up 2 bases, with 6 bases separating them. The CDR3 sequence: CASSVRAGNTIYF. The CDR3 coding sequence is TGCGCCAGCAGTGTACGGGCTGGAAACACCATATATTTT.

The CDR3 loop reads CASSLLAGSYEQYF. CDR3 nucleotides: TGTGCCAGTAGTTTACTAGCGGGTTCCTACGAGCAGTACTTC. This chain uses TRBV19 with TRBJ2-7, with TRBD2 identical over 9 bases. The germline gives CDR1 LNHDA, CDR2 SQIVND (reference sequence). The CDR3 covers 14 residues. Trimming removed 5 bases from V and 1 base from J; junction bases left unmatched: 3.

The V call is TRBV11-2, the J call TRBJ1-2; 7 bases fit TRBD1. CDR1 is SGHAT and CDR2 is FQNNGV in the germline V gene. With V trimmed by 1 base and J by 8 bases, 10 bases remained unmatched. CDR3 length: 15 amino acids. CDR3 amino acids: CASSLAGARTGGYTF. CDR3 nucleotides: TGTGCCAGCAGCTTAGCCGGGGCCAGGACAGGAGGCTACACCTTC.

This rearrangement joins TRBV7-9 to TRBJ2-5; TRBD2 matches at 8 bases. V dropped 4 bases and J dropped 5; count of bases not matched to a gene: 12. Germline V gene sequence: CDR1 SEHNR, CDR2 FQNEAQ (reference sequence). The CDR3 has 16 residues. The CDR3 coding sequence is TGTGCCAGCAGCTCCGGACTAGCCCCTTTAGATGAGACCCAGTACTTC. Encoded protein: CASSSGLAPLDETQYF.

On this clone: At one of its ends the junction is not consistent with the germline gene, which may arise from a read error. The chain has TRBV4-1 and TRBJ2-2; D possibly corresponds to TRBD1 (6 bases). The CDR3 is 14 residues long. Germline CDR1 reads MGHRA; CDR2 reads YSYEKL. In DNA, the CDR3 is TGCGCCAGCAACCAAAACAGGGCCACCGGGGAGCTGTTTTTT. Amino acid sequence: CASNQNRATGELFF.

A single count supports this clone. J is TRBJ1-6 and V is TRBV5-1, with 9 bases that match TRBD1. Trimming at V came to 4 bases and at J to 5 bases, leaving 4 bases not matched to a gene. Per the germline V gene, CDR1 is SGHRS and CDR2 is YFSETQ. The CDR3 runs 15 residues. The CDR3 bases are TGCGCCAGCAGCGCGGGACAGGGCCATAATTCACCCCTCCACTTT. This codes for CASSAGQGHNSPLHF.

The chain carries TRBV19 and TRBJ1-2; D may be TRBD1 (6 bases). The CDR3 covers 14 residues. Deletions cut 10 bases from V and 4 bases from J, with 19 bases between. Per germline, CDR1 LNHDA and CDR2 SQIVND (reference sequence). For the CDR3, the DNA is TGTGCCACCAGGGACAAGGGAGCTGGCTATGGCTACACCTTC. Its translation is CATRDKGAGYGYTF. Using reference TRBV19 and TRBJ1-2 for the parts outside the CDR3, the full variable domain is DGGITQSPKYLFRKEGQNVTLSCEQNLNHDAMYWYRQDPGQGLRLIYYSQIVNDFQKGDIAEGYSVSREKKESFPLTVTSAQKNPTAFYLCATRDKGAGYGYTFGSGTRLTVV.

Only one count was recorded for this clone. CDR3 bases: TGTGCCAGCAGCTTCGACATTTCAGCTACCCTCCACTTT. As protein: CASSFDISATLHF. The chain is built from TRBV5-4 and TRBJ1-6; D gene ambiguous. The CDR3 covers 13 residues. V lost 2 bases and J lost 14, with 14 bases in between. Germline V gives CDR1 SGHNT, CDR2 YYREEE (reference sequence).

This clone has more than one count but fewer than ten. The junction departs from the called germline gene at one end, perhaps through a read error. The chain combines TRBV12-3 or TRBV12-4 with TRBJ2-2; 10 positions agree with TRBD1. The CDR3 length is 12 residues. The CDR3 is CASSPNRDRGIF. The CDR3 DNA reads TGTGCCAGCAGTCCTAACCGGGACAGGGGAATTTTT.

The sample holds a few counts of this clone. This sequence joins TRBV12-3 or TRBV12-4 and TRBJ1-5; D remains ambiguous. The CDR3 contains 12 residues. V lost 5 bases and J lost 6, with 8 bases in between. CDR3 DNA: TGTGCCAGCAGTAGACTCGGTCAGCCCCAGCATTTT. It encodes CASSRLGQPQHF.

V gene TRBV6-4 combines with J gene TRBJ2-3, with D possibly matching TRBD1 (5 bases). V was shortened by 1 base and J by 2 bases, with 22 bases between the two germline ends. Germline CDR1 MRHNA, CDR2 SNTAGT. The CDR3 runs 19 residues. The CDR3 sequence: CASSDFSSFEQVTTDTQYF. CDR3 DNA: TGTGCCAGCAGTGACTTTTCATCCTTTGAACAGGTAACCACAGATACGCAGTATTTT.

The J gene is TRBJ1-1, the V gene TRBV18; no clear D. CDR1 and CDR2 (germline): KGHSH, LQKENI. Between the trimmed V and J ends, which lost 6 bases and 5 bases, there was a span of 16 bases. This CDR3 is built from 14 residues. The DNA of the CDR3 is TGTGCCAGCTCTTTCAAGGAGGTCGGGACTGAAGCTTTCTTT. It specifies CASSFKEVGTEAFF.

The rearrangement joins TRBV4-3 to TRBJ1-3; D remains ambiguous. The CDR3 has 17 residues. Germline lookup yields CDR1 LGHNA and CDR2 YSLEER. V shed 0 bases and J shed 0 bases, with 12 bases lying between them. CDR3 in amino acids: CASSQDPAGISGNTIYF. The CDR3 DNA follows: TGCGCCAGCAGCCAAGATCCAGCCGGGATCTCTGGAAACACCATATATTTT.

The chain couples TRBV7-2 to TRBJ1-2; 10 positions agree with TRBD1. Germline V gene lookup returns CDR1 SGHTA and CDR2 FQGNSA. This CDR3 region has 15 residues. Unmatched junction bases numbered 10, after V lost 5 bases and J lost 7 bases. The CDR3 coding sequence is TGTGCCAGCAGCCAAGACAGGGGGCGGATTGGTGGCTACACCTTC. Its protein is CASSQDRGRIGGYTF.

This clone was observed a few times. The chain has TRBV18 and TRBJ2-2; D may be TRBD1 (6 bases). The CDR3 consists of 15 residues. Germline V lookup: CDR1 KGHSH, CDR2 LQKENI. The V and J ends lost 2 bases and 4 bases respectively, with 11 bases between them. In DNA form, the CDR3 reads TGTGCCAGCTCACCATCCAGGGGTAGCACCGGGGAGCTGTTTTTT. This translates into CASSPSRGSTGELFF. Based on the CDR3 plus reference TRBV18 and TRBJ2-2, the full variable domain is NAGVMQNPRHLVRRRGQEARLRCSPMKGHSHVYWYRQLPEEGLKFMVYLQKENIIDESGMPKERFSAEFPKEGPSILRIQQVVRGDSAAYFCASSPSRGSTGELFFGEGSRLTVL.